The following is a T cell receptor beta chain sequence with its context. Its antigen is as yet unknown. This specimen belongs to a study of cytomegalovirus exposure and HLA in healthy donors. Study-level results: Across donors, presence/absence analyses took sequencing depth to be roughly uniform. The authors listed approximately 150 TCR beta chains as cytomegalovirus-associated. Three of the chains that were CMV-associated were confirmed in vitro to be specific for CMV antigens.

Germline CDR1 MDHEN, CDR2 SYDVKM. The V end lost 3 bases, the J end lost 2 bases, and 13 bases lay between the germline ends. The CDR3 is made up of 15 amino acids. PCR used 60 Vbeta primers and 13 Jbeta primers. This table comes from immunoSEQ multiplex PCR, and its TCRdb copy is limited to in-frame clones, with some not included. The sample gives about 100,000 clones, 70% to 80% of which show up once; around 3% is in the top ten. Sample: PBMCs. The TCR originated in a woman aged 40-49 years in good health and CMV-seronegative. The rearrangement joins TRBV28 to TRBJ1-1; D remains unclear. The CDR3 nucleotides read TGTGCCAGCAGTTTCTATAGAAAATTAAACACTGAAGCTTTCTTT. Protein: CASSFYRKLNTEAFF. Complete variable domain (other parts from reference TRBV28 and TRBJ1-1): DVKVTQSSRYLVKRTGEKVFLECVQDMDHENMFWYRQDPGLGLRLIYFSYDVKMKEKGDIPEGYSVSREKKERFSLILESASTNQTSMYLCASSFYRKLNTEAFFGQGTRLTVV.